The rows below give T cell receptor beta chains drawn from one sample of a study of CD8+ T cells in alopecia areata. Profiled with immunoSEQ multiplex PCR; TCRdb holds only in-frame clones, not every one. The table shows 150,000 to 250,000 clones, with about three fifths occurring only once. Sequencing was performed on CD4+ T cells sorted from blood, taken at week 4, from a patient treated with tofacitinib. The source of these receptors is a human donor with alopecia areata. The CDR3 runs from the conserved cysteine through the conserved F or W. The D gene is left open where the match is weak. Size tells how often a clone was seen (once, few, many) or the class of an expanded clone, and some rows leave it out.

CDR3 DNA,CDR3 protein,clone size,J gene,V gene,D gene
TGCGCCAGCAGCCAAGATCGGTCCTACAATGAGCAGTTCTTC,CASSQDRSYNEQFF,-,TRBJ2-1,TRBV4-1,-
TGTGCCAGCAGTGAATATAGGGGGAAAAACATTCAGTACTTC,CASSEYRGKNIQYF,few,TRBJ2-4,TRBV25-1,-
TGTGCCAGTCGGGACAGGGGGCAGCCCCAGCATTTT,CASRDRGQPQHF,-,TRBJ1-5,TRBV25-1,TRBD1
TGTGCCTGGAGTGCAACAGGGAACACTGAAGCTTTCTTT,CAWSATGNTEAFF,few,TRBJ1-1,TRBV30,-
TGCGCCAGCAGCAACCGGGACAGGGTAGACGGCTACACCTTC,CASSNRDRVDGYTF,-,TRBJ1-2,TRBV5-1,TRBD1
TGTGCCAGCAGCCCTACGGAAGAAGCTTTCTTT,CASSPTEEAFF,-,TRBJ1-1,TRBV7-9,-
TGCGCCAGCAGCCAACCAAAGGCAGGGATACGAAAACTGTTTTTT,CASSQPKAGIRKLFF,-,TRBJ1-4,TRBV4-1,-
TGTGCCAGCTCACCTGCTAAAGGGAACACCAACGAGCAGTACTTC,CASSPAKGNTNEQYF,-,TRBJ2-7,TRBV18,-
TGTGCCAGCAGCGCCCGGACAGGGTGGCAAGAGACCCAGTACTTC,CASSARTGWQETQYF,-,TRBJ2-5,TRBV7-9,TRBD1
TGCAGCGTTGTAGGGACAAAATACAATGAGCAGTTCTTC,CSVVGTKYNEQFF,-,TRBJ2-1,TRBV29-1,-
TGTGCCAGCAGACCCGGACAGAGCGAAAAACTGTTTTTT,CASRPGQSEKLFF,-,TRBJ1-4,TRBV2,-
TGTGCCAGCAGCCAAGAAACAGGCATCTATAATTCACCCCTCCACTTT,CASSQETGIYNSPLHF,few,TRBJ1-6,TRBV14,-
TGCGCCAGCAGCTTGGAACAGGGGATAAATGAGCAGTTCTTC,CASSLEQGINEQFF,-,TRBJ2-1,TRBV5-1,TRBD1
TGTGCCAGCAGTTCCCGGACGGGCAATCAGCCCCAGCATTTT,CASSSRTGNQPQHF,few,TRBJ1-5,TRBV6-5,-
TGTGCCTGGAGTGAGACAGGGTTGGAGACCCAGTACTTC,CAWSETGLETQYF,-,TRBJ2-5,TRBV30,TRBD1
TGTGCCACCAGCAGAGCGATTCAAGATACGCAGTATTTT,CATSRAIQDTQYF,-,TRBJ2-3,TRBV15,-
TGCGCCAGCAGCTTAGGTTTAGGGACGAACTCCTACAATGAGCAGTTCTTC,CASSLGLGTNSYNEQFF,-,TRBJ2-1,TRBV5-1,-
TGTGCCAGCAGTTACTTCGACAGGGTCGAGCAGTACTTC,CASSYFDRVEQYF,-,TRBJ2-7,TRBV28,TRBD1
TGTGCCAGCAGCTTAGGGTTTGAGCAGTTCTTC,CASSLGFEQFF,few,TRBJ2-1,TRBV11-3,-
TGCAGTGCTAGTCCGGGCGATGAGCAGTTCTTC,CSASPGDEQFF,-,TRBJ2-1,TRBV20-1,-
TGCGCCAGCAGCCAAGATCTTGTGGCTAGCGGGTTACTATACAATGAGCAGTTCTTC,CASSQDLVASGLLYNEQFF,-,TRBJ2-1,TRBV4-3,TRBD2
TGTGCCAGCAGCCCGGTGGGGACCTCCTACGAGCAGTACTTC,CASSPVGTSYEQYF,-,TRBJ2-7,TRBV14,-
TGCAGCGTTGTCATACTCCCCGGCCAAGAGACCCAGTACTTC,CSVVILPGQETQYF,-,TRBJ2-5,TRBV29-1,-
TGTGCCAGCAGCTCGGCCAGGTCCATGAACACTGAAGCTTTCTTT,CASSSARSMNTEAFF,few,TRBJ1-1,TRBV7-9,-
TGCAGCGTTCAACAGGGAGATACGCAGTATTTT,CSVQQGDTQYF,-,TRBJ2-3,TRBV29-1,-
TGTGCCAGCAGCCAAGATCGCCTCAGGGGGTCAGTAGCCAAAAACATTCAGTACTTC,CASSQDRLRGSVAKNIQYF,few,TRBJ2-4,TRBV14,TRBD1
TGTGCCAGCAGTGACACACGGACAGGGATCCCTAACTATGGCTACACCTTC,CASSDTRTGIPNYGYTF,-,TRBJ1-2,TRBV6-1,TRBD1